This passage covers 3 T cell receptor beta chains from one sample sequenced in a study of sequential checkpoint blockade in melanoma. Stated treatment: randomized to nivolumab then ipilimumab (arm A) or the reverse (arm B). Profiling relied on immunoSEQ multiplex PCR, and the TCRdb table lists in-frame clones only, not all of them. This table holds approximately 15,000 clones, 77% found once. The source material was CD8+ T cells sorted from blood (inferred from file names), sampled from a patient given nivolumab and ipilimumab in sequence. The receptors were gathered from a human donor with melanoma.

In nucleotides, the CDR3 is TGTGCCAGCAGGCCTTTGGGACAGGGGCTTCGCAATGAGCAGTTCTTC. The encoded protein is CASRPLGQGLRNEQFF. J is TRBJ2-1 and V is TRBV27, with 10 positions matching TRBD1. The ends lost 6 bases at V and 6 bases at J; junction bases unmatched: 11. The germline CDR1 and CDR2 sequences are MNHEY and SMNVEV (reference sequence). The CDR3 totals 16 residues.

V and J are TRBV10-3 and TRBJ2-2; TRBD2 aligns across 9 bases. Losses at the gene ends were 7 bases for V and 5 bases for J; bases not matched to a gene: 2. Germline V gene data show CDR1 as ENHRY and CDR2 as SYGVKD. The CDR3 length is 13 residues. CDR3 loop: CAIKAGGTGELFF. The CDR3 DNA is TGTGCCATCAAGGCGGGGGGGACCGGGGAGCTGTTTTTT.

Details on this clone: The junction and the germline gene differ at one end; a read error may be behind it. The chain links TRBV4-1 to TRBJ1-1; 7 bases align to TRBD1. The CDR3 contains 13 residues. Germline CDR1 is MGHRA and CDR2 is YSYEKL. CDR3 amino acids: CASTQGGPYEAFF. Here the CDR3 DNA reads TGCGCCAGCACCCAAGGGGGCCCCTATGAAGCTTTCTTT.